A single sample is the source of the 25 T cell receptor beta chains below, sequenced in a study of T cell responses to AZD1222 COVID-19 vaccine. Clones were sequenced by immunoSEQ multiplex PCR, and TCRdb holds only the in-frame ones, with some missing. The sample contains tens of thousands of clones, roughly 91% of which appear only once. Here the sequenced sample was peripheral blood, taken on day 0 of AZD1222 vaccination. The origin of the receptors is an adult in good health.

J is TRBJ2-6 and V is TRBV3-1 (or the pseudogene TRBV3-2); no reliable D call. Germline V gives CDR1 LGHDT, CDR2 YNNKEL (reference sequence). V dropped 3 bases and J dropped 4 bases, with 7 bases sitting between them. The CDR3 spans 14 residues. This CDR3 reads CASSHLAGANVLTF. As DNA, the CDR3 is TGTGCCAGCAGCCACCTGGCGGGGGCCAACGTCCTGACTTTC.

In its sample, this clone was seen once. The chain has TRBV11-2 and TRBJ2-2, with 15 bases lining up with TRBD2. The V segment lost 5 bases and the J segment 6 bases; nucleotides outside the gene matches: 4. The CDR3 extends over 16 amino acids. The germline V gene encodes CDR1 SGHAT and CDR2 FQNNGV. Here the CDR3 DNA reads TGTGCCAGCAGCCGACGGACTAGCGGGGGGGCCGGGGAGCTGTTTTTT. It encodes CASSRRTSGGAGELFF.

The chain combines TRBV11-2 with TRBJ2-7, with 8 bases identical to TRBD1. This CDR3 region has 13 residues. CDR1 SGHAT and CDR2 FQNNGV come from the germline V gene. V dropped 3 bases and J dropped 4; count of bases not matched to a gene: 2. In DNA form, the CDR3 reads TGTGCCAGCAGCTTCGACAGGGGTTACGAGCAGTACTTC. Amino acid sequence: CASSFDRGYEQYF. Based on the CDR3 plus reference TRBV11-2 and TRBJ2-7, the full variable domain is EAGVAQSPRYKIIEKRQSVAFWCNPISGHATLYWYQQILGQGPKLLIQFQNNGVVDDSQLPKDRFSAERLKGVDSTLKIQPAKLEDSAVYLCASSFDRGYEQYFGPGTRLTVT.

This CDR3 is CASSSQDRGLGAFF. The CDR3 DNA sequence: TGTGCCAGCAGCTCTCAGGACAGGGGGCTTGGGGCTTTCTTT. The chain is built from TRBV5-4 and TRBJ1-1; 11 nucleotides agree with TRBD1. The CDR3 is made up of 14 amino acids. Germline CDR1 reads SGHNT; CDR2 reads YYREEE (reference sequence). V lost 3 bases and J lost 11; bases outside the gene matches: 9.

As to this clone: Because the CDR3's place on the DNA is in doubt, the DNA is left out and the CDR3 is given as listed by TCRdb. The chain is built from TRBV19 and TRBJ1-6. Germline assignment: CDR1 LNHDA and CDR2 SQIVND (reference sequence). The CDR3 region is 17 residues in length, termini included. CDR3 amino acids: CASSISALSSYNSPLHF.

The CDR3 DNA follows: TGTGCCAGCAGACAGGGGGCAGGGCCCCAGCATTTT. Amino acids: CASRQGAGPQHF. The chain is built from TRBV12-3 or TRBV12-4 and TRBJ1-5, with TRBD1 matching over 9 bases. CDR3 length: 12 amino acids. Trimming took 6 bases from V and 9 from J; bases not matched to a gene: 3.

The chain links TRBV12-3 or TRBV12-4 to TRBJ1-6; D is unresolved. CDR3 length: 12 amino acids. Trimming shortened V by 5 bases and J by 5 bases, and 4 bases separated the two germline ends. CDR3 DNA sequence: TGTGCCAGCAGTCTGAATAATTCACCCCTCCACTTT. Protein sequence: CASSLNNSPLHF.

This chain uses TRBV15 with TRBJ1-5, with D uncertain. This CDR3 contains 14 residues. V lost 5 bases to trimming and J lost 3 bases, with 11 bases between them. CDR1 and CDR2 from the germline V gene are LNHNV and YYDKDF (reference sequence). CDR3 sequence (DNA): TGTGCCACCAGCTTGGGGAACAACAATCAGCCCCAGCATTTT. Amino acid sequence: CATSLGNNNQPQHF. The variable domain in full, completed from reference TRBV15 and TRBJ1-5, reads DAMVIQNPRYQVTQFGKPVTLSCSQTLNHNVMYWYQQKSSQAPKLLFHYYDKDFNNEADTPDNFQSRRPNTSFCFLDIRSPGLGDTAMYLCATSLGNNNQPQHFGDGTRLSIL.

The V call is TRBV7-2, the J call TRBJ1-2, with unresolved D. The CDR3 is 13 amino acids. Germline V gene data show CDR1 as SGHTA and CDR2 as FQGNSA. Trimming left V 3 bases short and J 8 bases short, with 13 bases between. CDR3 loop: CASSLGGRQGYTF. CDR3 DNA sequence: TGTGCCAGCAGCTTGGGTGGCCGTCAAGGCTACACCTTC.

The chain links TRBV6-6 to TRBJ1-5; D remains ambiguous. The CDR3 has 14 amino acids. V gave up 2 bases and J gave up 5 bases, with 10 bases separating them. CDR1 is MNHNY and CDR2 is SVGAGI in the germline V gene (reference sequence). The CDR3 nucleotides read TGTGCCAGCAGTTACACCAGACTCGATCAGCCCCAGCATTTT. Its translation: CASSYTRLDQPQHF.

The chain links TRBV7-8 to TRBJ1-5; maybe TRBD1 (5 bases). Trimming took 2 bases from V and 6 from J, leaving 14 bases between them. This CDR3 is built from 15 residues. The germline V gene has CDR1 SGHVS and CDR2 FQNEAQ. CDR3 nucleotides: TGTGCCAGCAGCTTACGCAGGGTGGGGGTTCAGCCCCAGCATTTT. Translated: CASSLRRVGVQPQHF. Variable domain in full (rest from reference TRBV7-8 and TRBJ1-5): GAGVSQSPRYKVAKRGQDVALRCDPISGHVSLFWYQQALGQGPEFLTYFQNEAQLDKSGLPSDRFFAERPEGSVSTLKIQRTQQEDSAVYLCASSLRRVGVQPQHFGDGTRLSIL.

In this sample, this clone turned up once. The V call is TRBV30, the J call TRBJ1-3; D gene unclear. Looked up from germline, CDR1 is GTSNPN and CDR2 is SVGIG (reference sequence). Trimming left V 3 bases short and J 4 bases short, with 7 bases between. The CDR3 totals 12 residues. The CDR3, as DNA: TGTGCCTGGAGGGGTTCCGGAAACACCATATATTTT. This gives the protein CAWRGSGNTIYF.

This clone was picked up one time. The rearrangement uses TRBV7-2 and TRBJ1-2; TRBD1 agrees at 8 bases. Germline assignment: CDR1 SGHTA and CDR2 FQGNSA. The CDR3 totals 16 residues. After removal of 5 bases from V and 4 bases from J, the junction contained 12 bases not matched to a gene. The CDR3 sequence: CASSAQGAPGGYGYTF. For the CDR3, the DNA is TGTGCCAGCAGCGCTCAGGGGGCCCCGGGGGGCTATGGCTACACCTTC.

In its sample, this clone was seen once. The CDR3 spells CASSESGGGYTF. CDR3 coding DNA: TGTGCCAGCAGTGAATCTGGGGGAGGCTACACCTTC. The chain has TRBV6-1 and TRBJ1-2, with D possibly TRBD1 on 5 matching bases. Trimming stripped 2 bases from V and 8 bases from J, with 9 bases between. CDR3 length: 12 residues. The germline V gene has CDR1 MNHNS and CDR2 SASEGT.

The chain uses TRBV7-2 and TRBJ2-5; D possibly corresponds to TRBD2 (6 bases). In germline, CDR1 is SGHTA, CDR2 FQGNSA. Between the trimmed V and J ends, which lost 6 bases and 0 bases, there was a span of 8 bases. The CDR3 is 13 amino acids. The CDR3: CASRRDYQETQYF. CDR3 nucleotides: TGTGCCAGCAGGCGGGACTACCAAGAGACCCAGTACTTC.

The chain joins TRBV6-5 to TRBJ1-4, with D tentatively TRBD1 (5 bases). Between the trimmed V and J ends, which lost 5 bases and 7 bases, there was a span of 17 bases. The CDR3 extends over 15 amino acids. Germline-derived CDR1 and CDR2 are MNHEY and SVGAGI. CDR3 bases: TGTGCCAGCAGTCTACTTCCTGGGGGAGTTGAAAAACTGTTTTTT. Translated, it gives CASSLLPGGVEKLFF.

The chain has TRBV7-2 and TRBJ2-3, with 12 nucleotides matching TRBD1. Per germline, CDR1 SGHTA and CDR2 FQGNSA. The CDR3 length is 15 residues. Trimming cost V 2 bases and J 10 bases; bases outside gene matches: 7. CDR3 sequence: CASSLSGQGALSQYF. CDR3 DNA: TGTGCCAGCAGCTTATCGGGACAGGGGGCCCTCTCGCAGTATTTT. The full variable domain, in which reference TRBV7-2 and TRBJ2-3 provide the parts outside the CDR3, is GAGVSQSPSNKVTEKGKDVELRCDPISGHTALYWYRQSLGQGLEFLIYFQGNSAPDKSGLPSDRFSAERTGGSVSTLTIQRTQQEDSAVYLCASSLSGQGALSQYFGPGTRLTVL.

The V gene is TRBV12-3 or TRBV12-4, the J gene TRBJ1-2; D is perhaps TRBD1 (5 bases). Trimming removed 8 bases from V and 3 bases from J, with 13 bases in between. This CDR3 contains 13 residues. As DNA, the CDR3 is TGTGCCAGCGGCAGTGGACACTACTATGGCTACACCTTC. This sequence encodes CASGSGHYYGYTF.

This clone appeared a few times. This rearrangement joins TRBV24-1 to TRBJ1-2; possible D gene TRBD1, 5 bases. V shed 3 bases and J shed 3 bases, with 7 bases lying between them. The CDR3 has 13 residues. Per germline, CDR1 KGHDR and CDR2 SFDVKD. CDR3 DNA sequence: TGTGCCACCAGTGATGGGGCGCACTATGGCTACACCTTC. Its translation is CATSDGAHYGYTF.

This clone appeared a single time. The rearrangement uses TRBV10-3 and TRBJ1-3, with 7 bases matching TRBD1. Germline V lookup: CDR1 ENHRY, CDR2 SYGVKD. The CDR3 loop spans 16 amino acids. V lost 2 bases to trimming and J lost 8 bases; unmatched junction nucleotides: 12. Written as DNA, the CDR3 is TGTGCCATCAGTGAGAGTCCAGGGAACCAGGGGGACACCATATATTTT. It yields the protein CAISESPGNQGDTIYF.

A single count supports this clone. The CDR3 DNA follows: TGTGCCAGCAGTTTTCGACACTTTAACTATGGCTACACCTTC. Its translation: CASSFRHFNYGYTF. The genes are TRBV28 and TRBJ1-2; unclear D gene. Germline CDR1 MDHEN, CDR2 SYDVKM. CDR3 length equals 14 residues. V lost 3 bases to trimming and J lost 1 base, with 9 bases between them.

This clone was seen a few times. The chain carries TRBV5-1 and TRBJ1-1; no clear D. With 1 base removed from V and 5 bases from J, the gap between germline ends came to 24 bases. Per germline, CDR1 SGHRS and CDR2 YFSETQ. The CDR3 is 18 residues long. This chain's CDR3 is CASSLSTDGLSVRTEAFF. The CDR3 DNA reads TGCGCCAGCAGCTTGTCTACTGATGGGTTATCGGTTAGGACTGAAGCTTTCTTT.

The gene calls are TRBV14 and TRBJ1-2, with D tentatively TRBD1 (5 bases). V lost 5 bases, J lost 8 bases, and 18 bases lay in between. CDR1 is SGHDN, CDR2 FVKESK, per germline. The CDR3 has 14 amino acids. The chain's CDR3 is CASSALEGGGGYTF. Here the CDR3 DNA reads TGTGCCAGCAGCGCGCTCGAGGGTGGGGGAGGCTACACCTTC.

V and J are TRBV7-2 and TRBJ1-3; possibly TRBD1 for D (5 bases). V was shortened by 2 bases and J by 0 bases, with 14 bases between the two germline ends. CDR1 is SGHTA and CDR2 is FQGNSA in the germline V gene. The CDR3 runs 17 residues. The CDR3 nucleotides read TGTGCCAGCAGCTTAATTTCTTGGGGGAGCTCTGGAAACACCATATATTTT. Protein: CASSLISWGSSGNTIYF.

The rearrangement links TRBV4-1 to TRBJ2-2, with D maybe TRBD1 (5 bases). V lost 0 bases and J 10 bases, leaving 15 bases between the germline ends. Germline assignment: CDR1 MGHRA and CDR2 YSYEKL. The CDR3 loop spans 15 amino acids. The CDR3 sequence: CASSQDSQGRAELFF. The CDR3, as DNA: TGCGCCAGCAGCCAAGATTCCCAGGGTCGGGCGGAGCTGTTTTTT.